This T cell receptor (beta chain) was recovered during a study of blood T cell repertoires in COVID-19. Study background: The origin of the acute and convalescent COVID-19 samples was the United States, Italy and Spain.

There are 14 residues in the CDR3. Unmatched junction bases numbered 13, after V lost 10 bases and J lost 5 bases. Germline V gives CDR1 LNHDA, CDR2 SQIVND (reference sequence). Assay used: immunoSEQ multiplex PCR; TCRdb lists only in-frame clones, some missing. The table shows fewer than 350,000 clones, with 70% to 90% occurring only once. Sample: peripheral blood. This chain links TRBV19 with TRBJ2-7, with 8 nucleotides matching TRBD2. The receptor comes from a woman in her twenties or thirties with COVID-19, enrolled during active disease. This CDR3 is CATSMGLGRHEQYF. The CDR3 DNA follows: TGTGCCACCAGTATGGGACTAGGAAGGCACGAGCAGTACTTC.